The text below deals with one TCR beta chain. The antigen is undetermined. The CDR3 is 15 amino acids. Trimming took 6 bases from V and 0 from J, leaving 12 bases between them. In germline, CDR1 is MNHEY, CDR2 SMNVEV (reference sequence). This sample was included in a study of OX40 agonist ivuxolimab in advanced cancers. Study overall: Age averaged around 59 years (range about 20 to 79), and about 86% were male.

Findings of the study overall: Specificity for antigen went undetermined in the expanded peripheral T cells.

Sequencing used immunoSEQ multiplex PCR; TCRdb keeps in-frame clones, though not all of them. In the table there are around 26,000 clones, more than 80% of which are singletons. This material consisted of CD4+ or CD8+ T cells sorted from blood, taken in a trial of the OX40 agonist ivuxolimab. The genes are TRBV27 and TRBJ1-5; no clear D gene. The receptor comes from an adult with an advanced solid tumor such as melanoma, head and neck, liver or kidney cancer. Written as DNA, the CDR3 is TGTGCCAGCAGCTGGTCGGGAAATAGCAATCAGCCCCAGCATTTT. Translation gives CASSWSGNSNQPQHF.